This T cell receptor beta chain was recorded in a study of control samples from healthy donors and cancer patients. The assay was immunoSEQ multiplex PCR, and TCRdb's table has in-frame clones only and misses some. Seen here are roughly 90,000 clones, 85% to 95% observed once, and the top ten hold about 1.5%. This CDR3 has 15 amino acids. Looked up from germline, CDR1 is SGHTA and CDR2 is FQGNSA. With 2 bases clipped from V and 10 bases from J, the junction kept 5 bases outside the gene matches. Material: blood. The chain combines TRBV7-2 with TRBJ2-6, with 10 bases identical to TRBD1. The receptor comes from a woman aged 25-40 years in good health. CDR3 amino acids: CASSLPGTGVNVLTF. In nucleotides, the CDR3 is TGTGCCAGCAGCTTACCTGGGACAGGGGTTAACGTCCTGACTTTC.